The 6 T cell receptor beta chains below come from one sample, sequenced in a study of T cell changes during pregnancy in multiple sclerosis. Assay: immunoSEQ multiplex PCR; the TCRdb copy retains only in-frame clones and omits some. Of just under 100,000 clones in the sample, around 93% were seen once. The material was peripheral blood, obtained after pregnancy. The receptor set was obtained from a female donor with multiple sclerosis, enrolled in a pregnancy study.

V is TRBV9 and J is TRBJ2-2, with TRBD2 matching 9 bases. The CDR3 is 16 residues long. The germline V gene has CDR1 SGDLS and CDR2 YYNGEE. The V segment lost 1 base and the J segment 5 bases; nucleotides outside the gene matches: 6. Written as DNA, the CDR3 is TGTGCCAGCAGCGTACAGGCGGGAGGGCTTACCGGGGAGCTGTTTTTT. Its translation is CASSVQAGGLTGELFF.

This chain connects TRBV27 to TRBJ1-4; 8 positions agree with TRBD1. This CDR3 has 15 amino acids. The trim removed 6 bases at V and 6 bases at J, leaving 9 bases unmatched. Germline CDR1 reads MNHEY; CDR2 reads SMNVEV (reference sequence). CDR3 nucleotides: TGTGCCAGCAGCTCCGGACGGACAGGGCATGAAAAACTGTTTTTT. Encoded protein: CASSSGRTGHEKLFF.

J is TRBJ1-4 and V is TRBV27; a possible D gene is TRBD1 (5 bases). The germline CDR1 and CDR2 sequences are MNHEY and SMNVEV (reference sequence). This CDR3 has 14 amino acids. V was clipped by 6 bases and J by 4 bases, with 12 bases between them. DNA for the CDR3: TGTGCCAGCAGCTACGACAGACGTAATGAAAAACTGTTTTTT. This sequence encodes CASSYDRRNEKLFF. Looking up the rest from reference TRBV27 and TRBJ1-4 gives the full variable domain: EAQVTQNPRYLITVTGKKLTVTCSQNMNHEYMSWYRQDPGLGLRQIYYSMNVEVTDKGDVPEGYKVSRKEKRNFPLILESPSPNQTSLYFCASSYDRRNEKLFFGSGTQLSVL.

The CDR3, as DNA: TGTGCCAGTAGCCAGACAGGCCGCAACGCCGAAGCTTTCTTT. Amino acids: CASSQTGRNAEAFF. This sequence joins TRBV19 and TRBJ1-1; weak D call: TRBD1 (6 bases). V gave up 6 bases and J gave up 8 bases, with 19 bases separating them. The length of the CDR3 is 14 residues. CDR1 is LNHDA and CDR2 is SQIVND in the germline V gene (reference sequence).

The CDR3 sequence: CASIPLAGGEQFF. CDR3 DNA: TGTGCCAGCATCCCCCTAGCGGGAGGTGAGCAGTTCTTC. The rearrangement links TRBV6-5 to TRBJ2-1; 11 bases are shared with TRBD2. Trimming took 7 bases from V and 9 from J; bases not matched to a gene: 5. This CDR3 contains 13 residues. Germline V gene sequence: CDR1 MNHEY, CDR2 SVGAGI.

The chain recombines TRBV27 with TRBJ2-7; 8 bases are shared with TRBD1. J was trimmed by 7 bases and V by 6 bases; bases with no gene match: 5. Germline V lookup: CDR1 MNHEY, CDR2 SMNVEV (reference sequence). The CDR3 length is 12 residues. This CDR3 is CASSGTGREQYF. CDR3 DNA sequence: TGTGCCAGCAGCGGGACAGGACGGGAGCAGTACTTC.